This TCR beta chain was identified in a study of blood T cell repertoires in COVID-19. Study details: The origin of the acute and convalescent COVID-19 samples was the United States, Italy and Spain. Sample material is recorded as cDNA or gDNA derived from T cells, B-cell-depleted T cells, or PBMCs.

Germline values: CDR1 MNHEY, CDR2 SMNVEV (reference sequence). V lost 2 bases and J lost 2, with 13 bases in between. The CDR3 loop spans 15 amino acids. Per the study methods: Reference gene primer amplification in the assay estimated nucleated cell counts. The data were produced by immunoSEQ multiplex PCR, yet TCRdb's version contains in-frame clones alone and is incomplete. V and J calls and clone size are those listed in that table; D and trimming were worked out from the DNA. The sample consists of approximately 70,000 clones, nearly 90% of them appearing once. The material sequenced was peripheral blood. This sequence was found in a woman in her fifties or sixties with COVID-19, enrolled during active disease. This rearrangement joins TRBV27 to TRBJ2-7; no firm D call. DNA of the CDR3: TGTGCCAGCAGTTTAGGGTACGGCGGTACCTACGAGCAGTACTTC. Amino acid sequence: CASSLGYGGTYEQYF.